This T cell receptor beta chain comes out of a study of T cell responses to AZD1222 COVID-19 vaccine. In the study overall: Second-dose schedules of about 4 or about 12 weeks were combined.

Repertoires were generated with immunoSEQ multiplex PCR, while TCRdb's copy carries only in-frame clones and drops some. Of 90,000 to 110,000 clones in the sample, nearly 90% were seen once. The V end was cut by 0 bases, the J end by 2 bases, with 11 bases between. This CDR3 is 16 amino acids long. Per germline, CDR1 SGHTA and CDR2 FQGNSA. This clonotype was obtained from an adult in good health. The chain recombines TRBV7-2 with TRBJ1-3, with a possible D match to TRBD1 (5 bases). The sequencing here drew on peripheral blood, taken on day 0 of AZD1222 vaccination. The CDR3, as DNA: TGTGCCAGCAGCTTAGCGCGGGGGGTCACTGGAAACACCATATATTTT. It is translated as CASSLARGVTGNTIYF.